The clone carrying this TCR beta chain occurred many times. The antigen is unknown. Those with hyperthyroidism were 18 to 65 years old, newly diagnosed, and ill for under 2 months. Exclusion criteria comprised uncontrolled infection, other autoimmune disease, pregnancy or lactation. In germline, CDR1 is GTSNPN, CDR2 SVGIG (reference sequence). V shed 5 bases and J 5 bases; nucleotides not matched to a gene: 12. This CDR3 region has 15 residues. The data belong to a study of T cells in Graves' hyperthyroidism and ophthalmopathy. Amplified TCR beta CDR3 regions came from RNA transcripts. RT-PCR in the first round (using the HTBI primer set) targeted the TCR CDR3. Each CDR3 protein gets one entry after TCRdb re-called the multiplex PCR reads with MiXCR. The sample has roughly 700,000 distinct CDR3 sequences; around 15% are singletons. Study-wide results and limits: Ophthalmopathy, as predicted by the model, came a median about six months after the prediction.

Sequenced material: blood. The rearrangement joins TRBV30 to TRBJ2-1, with 7 bases aligning to TRBD2. The TCR sequence derives from a woman aged 18-35 years with Graves' hyperthyroidism. CDR3 region: CAWGRVSGFNNEQFF. In nucleotides, the CDR3 is TGTGCCTGGGGACGGGTTAGCGGGTTTAACAATGAGCAGTTCTTC.